The 21 T cell receptor beta chains listed next were all sequenced from one sample in a study of blood T cell repertoires in COVID-19. The repertoire was sequenced with immunoSEQ multiplex PCR; TCRdb's copy has only in-frame clones and lacks some. Here the sample spans over 90,000 clones, about 91% being singletons. The sample consisted of peripheral blood. These receptors were obtained from a man younger than 30 with acute or convalescent COVID-19.

The chain links TRBV4-1 to TRBJ1-2; no clear D gene. The CDR3 sequence is 14 residues long. V was trimmed by 4 bases and J by 2 bases, leaving 11 bases between them. Germline CDR1 is MGHRA and CDR2 is YSYEKL. CDR3 coding DNA: TGCGCCAGCAGCCCTTACGGAGGGAACTATGGCTACACCTTC. It codes for CASSPYGGNYGYTF.

The chain joins TRBV29-1 to TRBJ2-7; possibly TRBD1 for D (7 bases). CDR1 SQVTM and CDR2 ANQGSEA come from the germline V gene. The CDR3 covers 15 residues. The V end lost 7 bases, the J end lost 4 bases, and 23 bases lay between the germline ends. The CDR3 spells CSGAGTAQNLYEQYF. The CDR3 bases are TGCAGCGGGGCGGGGACAGCCCAGAATCTGTACGAGCAGTACTTC.

The chain uses TRBV11-2 and TRBJ1-1; possible D gene TRBD1, 5 bases. The CDR3 sequence is 16 residues long. V was cut by 0 bases and J by 4 bases, with 15 bases left in between. Per germline, CDR1 SGHAT and CDR2 FQNNGV. CDR3 region: CASSLDRWGGTTEAFF. CDR3 DNA: TGTGCCAGCAGCTTAGATCGTTGGGGGGGTACCACTGAAGCTTTCTTT.

V and J are TRBV3-1 (or the pseudogene TRBV3-2) and TRBJ1-2; possibly TRBD1 for D (5 bases). Germline V CDR1 and CDR2: LGHDT, YNNKEL (reference sequence). The CDR3 spans 16 residues. Trimming removed 4 bases at V and 4 bases at J, with 19 bases between. CDR3 coding DNA: TGTGCCAGCAGCCCAGAGCGGGGGACTGGACTCTATGGCTACACCTTC. Its protein product is CASSPERGTGLYGYTF.

This chain joins TRBV5-1 and TRBJ1-5, with 7 bases matching TRBD1. CDR3 length: 15 residues. Germline CDR1 SGHRS, CDR2 YFSETQ. J was trimmed by 1 base and V by 4 bases; bases with no gene match: 5. CDR3 bases: TGCGCCAGCAGCGCGTTGACAGGGAGCAATCAGCCCCAGCATTTT. Residues: CASSALTGSNQPQHF.

The rearrangement uses TRBV19 and TRBJ2-7; TRBD2 matches 11 bases. The CDR3 is made up of 13 amino acids. Trimming cost V 6 bases and J 2 bases; bases outside gene matches: 0. Per germline, CDR1 LNHDA and CDR2 SQIVND (reference sequence). The DNA of the CDR3 is TGTGCCAGTAGGACTAGCGGGACCTACGAGCAGTACTTC. Translation: CASRTSGTYEQYF.

The chain has TRBV6-5 and TRBJ1-2, with 7 bases matching TRBD1. Germline assignment: CDR1 MNHEY and CDR2 SVGAGI. J was trimmed by 5 bases and V by 4 bases; bases with no gene match: 10. CDR3 length: 15 amino acids. CDR3 sequence reads: CASSSRQGPQYGYTF. As DNA, the CDR3 is TGTGCCAGCAGTTCCAGACAGGGCCCTCAATATGGCTACACCTTC.

This rearrangement joins TRBV5-1 to TRBJ2-6; TRBD1 matches 8 bases. CDR1 and CDR2 (germline): SGHRS, YFSETQ. The CDR3 totals 17 residues. Unmatched junction bases numbered 9, after V lost 2 bases and J lost 5 bases. The CDR3 loop reads CASSLGQGGVWANVLTF. The CDR3 DNA follows: TGCGCCAGCAGCTTAGGACAGGGTGGGGTGTGGGCCAACGTCCTGACTTTC.

This clone turned up a few times. This chain connects TRBV5-4 to TRBJ1-5; the match to TRBD1 covers 7 bases. Trimming removed 0 bases from V and 5 bases from J; junction bases left unmatched: 5. Germline CDR1 reads SGHNT; CDR2 reads YYREEE (reference sequence). This CDR3 comprises 15 residues. CDR3 in DNA: TGTGCCAGCAGCTTGGCCGGGACAGCAGATCAGCCCCAGCATTTT. Protein product: CASSLAGTADQPQHF.

V and J are TRBV5-6 and TRBJ2-3; no clear D gene. Germline assignment: CDR1 SGHDT and CDR2 YYEEEE. Trimming stripped 2 bases from V and 0 bases from J, with 7 bases between. The CDR3 runs 14 residues. In nucleotides, the CDR3 is TGTGCCAGCAGCTTATCGGTGAGCACAGATACGCAGTATTTT. Protein: CASSLSVSTDTQYF. The full variable domain, with the rest looked up from reference TRBV5-6 and TRBJ2-3, is DAGVTQSPTHLIKTRGQQVTLRCSPKSGHDTVSWYQQALGQGPQFIFQYYEEEERQRGNFPDRFSGHQFPNYSSELNVNALLLGDSALYLCASSLSVSTDTQYFGPGTRLTVL.

The chain combines TRBV18 with TRBJ1-1; D remains unclear. This CDR3 contains 13 residues. Germline lookup yields CDR1 KGHSH and CDR2 LQKENI. Between the trimmed V and J ends, which lost 2 bases and 6 bases, there was a span of 10 bases. CDR3 sequence (DNA): TGTGCCAGCTCACCAAACGAGAGCGCTGAAGCTTTCTTT. It yields the protein CASSPNESAEAFF.

The chain uses TRBV28 and TRBJ1-1, with D unresolved. The CDR3 covers 12 residues. V gave up 5 bases and J gave up 11 bases, with 15 bases separating them. Germline V lookup: CDR1 MDHEN, CDR2 SYDVKM. This CDR3 is CASSIRYGWAFF. CDR3 sequence (DNA): TGTGCCAGCAGTATCCGATACGGTTGGGCTTTCTTT.

This clone was recorded a few times. CDR3 sequence (DNA): TGTGCCACCAGTGAGCCCGACAGGGTGGACGTGAACACTGAAGCTTTCTTT. This translates into CATSEPDRVDVNTEAFF. The chain couples TRBV24-1 to TRBJ1-1; TRBD1 matches at 7 bases. Trimming at V came to 4 bases and at J to 0 bases, leaving 10 bases not matched to a gene. There are 17 residues in the CDR3. Germline V gene data show CDR1 as KGHDR and CDR2 as SFDVKD.

The rearrangement uses TRBV6-5 and TRBJ2-7, with TRBD1 matching 8 bases. V trimming: 2 bases; J trimming: 4 bases; junction bases outside the gene matches: 7. The CDR3 has 15 amino acids. CDR1 MNHEY and CDR2 SVGAGI come from the germline V gene. The CDR3 is CASSYIRQGIYEQYF. The CDR3 bases are TGTGCCAGCAGTTACATCCGACAGGGGATTTACGAGCAGTACTTC.

The J gene is TRBJ2-1, the V gene TRBV29-1, with TRBD2 matching 11 bases. CDR1 and CDR2 (germline): SQVTM, ANQGSEA. With V trimmed by 8 bases and J by 4 bases, 13 bases remained unmatched. CDR3 length: 16 amino acids. The CDR3 DNA is TGCAGCCTAAGTAGCGGGGGGGCCATAGAGTACAATGAGCAGTTCTTC. As protein: CSLSSGGAIEYNEQFF.

The CDR3 DNA reads as TGCGCCAGCAGCTTGAACAGCCGACTAGCGGGAGGACCCTCCTACGAGCAGTACTTC. Translation: CASSLNSRLAGGPSYEQYF. The J gene is TRBJ2-7, the V gene TRBV5-1, with 13 bases fitting TRBD2. After removal of 1 base from V and 0 bases from J, the junction contained 10 bases not matched to a gene. The length of the CDR3 is 19 residues. CDR1 is SGHRS and CDR2 is YFSETQ in the germline V gene.

The chain employs TRBV5-1 and TRBJ2-7, with 7 nucleotides matching TRBD1. Germline V gene data show CDR1 as SGHRS and CDR2 as YFSETQ. Trimming removed 2 bases from V and 3 bases from J; junction bases left unmatched: 14. The CDR3 is 17 amino acids. The CDR3 DNA is TGCGCCAGCAGCTTAAACGTACCGGGACAGACAATCTACGAGCAGTACTTC. Its translation is CASSLNVPGQTIYEQYF.

This clone has only one observation. V is TRBV6-1 and J is TRBJ1-6, with TRBD1 as a possible D gene (6 bases). The CDR3 length is 17 residues. The germline V gene has CDR1 MNHNS and CDR2 SASEGT. The V end lost 2 bases, the J end lost 6 bases, and 17 bases lay between the germline ends. The CDR3 loop reads CASSERGGSKINSPLHF. The CDR3 bases are TGTGCCAGCAGTGAAAGAGGGGGATCGAAAATTAATTCACCCCTCCACTTT.

The chain joins TRBV6-1 to TRBJ2-7; tentatively, D is TRBD1 (6 bases). This CDR3 spans 14 amino acids. Germline CDR1 MNHNS, CDR2 SASEGT. The germline V and J ends were trimmed by 3 bases and 3 bases, with 12 bases remaining between them. DNA of the CDR3: TGTGCCAGCAGTGAGCCCCTGGACAGCTACGAGCAGTACTTC. Encoded protein: CASSEPLDSYEQYF.

This rearrangement joins TRBV6-5 to TRBJ1-1; 10 bases fit TRBD1. Per germline, CDR1 MNHEY and CDR2 SVGAGI. Trimming cost V 0 bases and J 1 base; bases outside gene matches: 2. The length of the CDR3 is 16 residues. The CDR3 spells CASSYSRTGGNTEAFF. DNA of the CDR3: TGTGCCAGCAGTTACTCACGGACAGGGGGGAACACTGAAGCTTTCTTT.

This clone was counted a single time. V gene TRBV19 combines with J gene TRBJ1-2; 10 bases match TRBD1. Germline V gene sequence: CDR1 LNHDA, CDR2 SQIVND (reference sequence). V shed 4 bases, J shed 8 bases, and the junction held 7 bases outside the gene matches. CDR3 length: 14 residues. The CDR3 DNA sequence: TGTGCCAGTAGTAGCTGGACAGGGGGATGGGGCTACACCTTC. It translates to CASSSWTGGWGYTF.